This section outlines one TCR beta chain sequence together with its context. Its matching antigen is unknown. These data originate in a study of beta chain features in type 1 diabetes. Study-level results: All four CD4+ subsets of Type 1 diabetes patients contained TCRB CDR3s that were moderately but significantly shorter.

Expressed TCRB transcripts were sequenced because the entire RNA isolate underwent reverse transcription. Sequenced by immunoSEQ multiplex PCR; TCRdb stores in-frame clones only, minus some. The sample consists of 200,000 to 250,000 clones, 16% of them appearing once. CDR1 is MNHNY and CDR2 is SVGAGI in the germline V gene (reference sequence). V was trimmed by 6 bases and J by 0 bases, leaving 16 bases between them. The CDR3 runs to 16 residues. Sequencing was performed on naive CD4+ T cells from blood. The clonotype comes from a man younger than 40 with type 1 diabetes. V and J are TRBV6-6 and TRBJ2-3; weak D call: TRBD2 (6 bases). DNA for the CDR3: TGTGCCAGCAGAACGTGGGACTCCTCTAGCACAGATACGCAGTATTTT. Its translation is CASRTWDSSSTDTQYF.